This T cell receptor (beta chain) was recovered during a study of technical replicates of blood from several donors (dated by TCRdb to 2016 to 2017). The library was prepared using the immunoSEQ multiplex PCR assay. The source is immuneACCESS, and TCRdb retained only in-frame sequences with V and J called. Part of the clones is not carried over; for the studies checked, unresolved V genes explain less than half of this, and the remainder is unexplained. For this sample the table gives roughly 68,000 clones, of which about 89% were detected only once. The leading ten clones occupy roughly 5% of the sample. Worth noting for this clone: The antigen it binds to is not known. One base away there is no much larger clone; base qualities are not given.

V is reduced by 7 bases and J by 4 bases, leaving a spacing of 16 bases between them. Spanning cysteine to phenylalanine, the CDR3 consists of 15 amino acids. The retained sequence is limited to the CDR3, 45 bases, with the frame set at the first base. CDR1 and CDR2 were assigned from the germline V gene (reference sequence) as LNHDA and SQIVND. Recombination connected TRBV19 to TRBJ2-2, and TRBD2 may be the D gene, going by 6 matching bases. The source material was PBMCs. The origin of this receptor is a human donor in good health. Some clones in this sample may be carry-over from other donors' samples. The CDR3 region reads CASKDAGTTTGELFF. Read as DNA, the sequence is TGTGCCAGTAAAGACGCGGGGACGACCACCGGGGAGCTGTTTTTT.